This note documents a single T cell receptor beta chain sequence. Its antigen is unidentified. Repertoires were generated with immunoSEQ multiplex PCR, while TCRdb's copy carries only in-frame clones and drops some. The repertoire holds 10,000 to 15,000 clones, with about 80% as singletons. This sample is drawn from a study of PD-1 blockade in classical Hodgkin lymphoma. Whole-study context: It was nivolumab at 3 mg/kg, given intravenously every 2 weeks, that patients received. Study results and limitations: A significant rise in TCR diversity was seen by C4D1 for CD4+ cells but not for CD8+ cells.

The CDR3 length is 14 residues. Germline V gene data show CDR1 as SGHTA and CDR2 as FQGNSA. Time point of the sample: cycle 4 day 1 (C4D1), after more than five weeks of nivolumab. All patients relapsed after autologous stem cell transplantation, and brentuximab vedotin exposure varied. By magnetic negative selection, CD4+ T cells were purified from thawed PBMCs. Patients reached a best response of complete response, partial response or progressive disease. Sequencing used CD4+ T cells from blood, obtained before the fourth cycle of nivolumab. This TCR was recovered from a human donor with classical Hodgkin lymphoma. This sequence joins TRBV7-2 and TRBJ2-5; D not certain. The J call is in doubt because the DNA end fits TRBJ2-7 better. The CDR3 nucleotides are TGTGCCAGCAGCTTAGTCCAGGAAACCTACGAGCAGTACTTC. It is translated as CASSLVQETYEQYF.